These T cell receptor beta chains were read from a single sample in a study of metastatic and nonmetastatic thyroid tumors. TCRdb reprocessed the PCR reads using MiXCR. The sample has about 82,000 clones, 12% seen once. The source material was tumor tissue. Receptors were obtained from a female donor with papillary thyroid cancer or a benign thyroid nodule (not recorded which). Some clones in this sample may be carry-over from other donors' samples. The CDR3 runs from the conserved cysteine through the conserved F or W. A D gene is named only where the DNA matches it firmly. Some rows mark clone size as missing; the rest say once, few, many or name a class of expanded clone.

v_gene: TRBV19
j_gene: TRBJ2-5
d_gene: NA
abundance: many
CDR3aa: CASRLQGKEETQYF
CDR3nt: TGTGCCAGTAGGCTACAGGGTAAAGAAGAGACCCAGTACTTC

v_gene: TRBV6-2/TRBV6-3
j_gene: TRBJ1-5
d_gene: NA
abundance: many
CDR3aa: CATQGAGNQPQHF
CDR3nt: TGTGCCACCCAGGGAGCAGGCAATCAGCCCCAGCATTTT

v_gene: TRBV7-3
j_gene: TRBJ2-3
d_gene: TRBD2
abundance: few
CDR3aa: CASSSAAGGTDTQYF
CDR3nt: TGTGCCAGCAGCTCCGCGGCGGGGGGCACAGATACGCAGTATTTT

v_gene: TRBV13
j_gene: TRBJ2-2
d_gene: TRBD1
abundance: many
CDR3aa: CASSYGQGGELFF
CDR3nt: TGTGCCAGCAGCTATGGACAGGGCGGGGAGCTGTTTTTT

v_gene: TRBV5-1
j_gene: TRBJ2-3
d_gene: TRBD2
abundance: many
CDR3aa: CASSLLGTSGSTDTQYF
CDR3nt: TGCGCCAGCAGCTTGTTGGGGACTAGCGGCAGCACAGATACGCAGTATTTT

v_gene: TRBV27
j_gene: TRBJ2-5
d_gene: NA
abundance: many
CDR3aa: CASSLVRGETQYF
CDR3nt: TGTGCCAGCAGTTTGGTCAGAGGGGAGACCCAGTACTTC

v_gene: TRBV6-4
j_gene: TRBJ2-1
d_gene: TRBD2
abundance: many
CDR3aa: CASRPLAGVPSNLRPEQFF
CDR3nt: TGTGCCAGCAGACCCCTAGCGGGAGTTCCCTCCAACCTTCGTCCTGAGCAGTTCTTC

v_gene: TRBV12-3/TRBV12-4
j_gene: TRBJ1-2
d_gene: NA
abundance: many
CDR3aa: CASSLQGSLYGYTF
CDR3nt: TGTGCCAGCAGTTTGCAGGGGTCGCTCTACGGCTACACCTTC

v_gene: TRBV11-2
j_gene: TRBJ2-7
d_gene: NA
abundance: medium-sized
CDR3aa: CASSLGGGSYEQYF
CDR3nt: TGTGCCAGCAGCTTAGGCGGAGGGTCCTACGAGCAGTACTTC

v_gene: TRBV18
j_gene: TRBJ1-1
d_gene: NA
abundance: many
CDR3aa: CASSSQGNTEAFF
CDR3nt: TGTGCCAGCTCGTCACAAGGGAACACTGAAGCTTTCTTT

v_gene: TRBV6-2/TRBV6-3
j_gene: TRBJ1-1
d_gene: NA
abundance: few
CDR3aa: CASSYPPWGAGATEAFF
CDR3nt: TGTGCCAGCAGTTACCCTCCCTGGGGCGCGGGTGCCACTGAAGCTTTCTTT

v_gene: TRBV20-1
j_gene: TRBJ1-4
d_gene: NA
abundance: NA
CDR3aa: CSATQGPNEKLFF
CDR3nt: TGCAGTGCTACCCAAGGTCCCAATGAAAAACTGTTTTTT

v_gene: TRBV30
j_gene: TRBJ1-1
d_gene: NA
abundance: many
CDR3aa: CAWKREQNTEAFF
CDR3nt: TGTGCCTGGAAGAGGGAGCAGAACACTGAAGCTTTCTTT

v_gene: TRBV7-2
j_gene: TRBJ1-5
d_gene: NA
abundance: many
CDR3aa: CASSLENRESQPQHF
CDR3nt: TGTGCCAGCAGCTTAGAGAACAGGGAATCGCAGCCCCAGCATTTT

v_gene: TRBV20-1
j_gene: TRBJ1-1
d_gene: NA
abundance: many
CDR3aa: CSAREGFGGHRNTEAFF
CDR3nt: TGCAGTGCTAGAGAGGGGTTTGGGGGACATCGGAACACTGAAGCTTTCTTT

v_gene: TRBV5-1
j_gene: TRBJ2-4
d_gene: TRBD2
abundance: few
CDR3aa: CASSSGTSGLNKNIQYF
CDR3nt: TGCGCCAGCAGCTCCGGGACTAGCGGGTTGAACAAAAACATTCAGTACTTC

v_gene: TRBV5-4
j_gene: TRBJ2-3
d_gene: NA
abundance: many
CDR3aa: CASSLFGSGTQYF
CDR3nt: TGTGCCAGCAGCTTGTTTGGCTCAGGGACGCAGTATTTT

v_gene: TRBV18
j_gene: TRBJ2-5
d_gene: NA
abundance: many
CDR3aa: CASSPPELSETQYF
CDR3nt: TGTGCCAGCTCACCCCCGGAACTCTCAGAGACCCAGTACTTC

v_gene: TRBV30
j_gene: TRBJ2-4
d_gene: NA
abundance: few
CDR3aa: CAWSVVRVNIQYF
CDR3nt: TGTGCCTGGAGTGTCGTTAGGGTTAACATTCAGTACTTC

v_gene: TRBV19
j_gene: TRBJ2-3
d_gene: NA
abundance: many
CDR3aa: CASSSGTADTQYF
CDR3nt: TGTGCCAGTAGTAGCGGGACAGCAGATACGCAGTATTTT

v_gene: TRBV20-1
j_gene: TRBJ1-2
d_gene: TRBD1
abundance: NA
CDR3aa: CSARDLMTGTTLSDSYGYIF
CDR3nt: TGCAGTGCTAGAGATCTTATGACAGGGACGACTCTCAGTGATTCCTATGGCTACATCTTC

v_gene: TRBV6-1
j_gene: TRBJ1-2
d_gene: TRBD1
abundance: many
CDR3aa: CASSLRDRPYYGYTF
CDR3nt: TGTGCCAGCAGCCTCCGGGACAGGCCCTACTATGGCTACACCTTC

v_gene: TRBV6-5
j_gene: TRBJ2-3
d_gene: TRBD2
abundance: few
CDR3aa: CASSILAGNTDTQYF
CDR3nt: TGTGCCAGCAGTATACTAGCGGGAAACACAGATACTCAGTATTTC

v_gene: TRBV18
j_gene: TRBJ1-1
d_gene: NA
abundance: few
CDR3aa: CATLVSLDTEAFF
CDR3nt: TGTGCCACCCTTGTCTCCCTTGACACTGAAGCTTTCTTT

v_gene: TRBV5-1
j_gene: TRBJ2-6
d_gene: NA
abundance: many
CDR3aa: CASSLAGLSSGANVLTF
CDR3nt: TGCGCCAGCAGCTTGGCAGGCCTAAGCTCTGGGGCCAACGTCCTGACTTTC

v_gene: TRBV28
j_gene: TRBJ2-1
d_gene: NA
abundance: many
CDR3aa: CASGLFVDNEQFF
CDR3nt: TGTGCCAGTGGGCTGTTCGTCGACAATGAGCAGTTCTTC

v_gene: TRBV6-2/TRBV6-3
j_gene: TRBJ2-3
d_gene: NA
abundance: many
CDR3aa: CASSYRDITDTQYF
CDR3nt: TGTGCCAGCAGTTACCGGGACATCACAGATACGCAGTATTTT

v_gene: TRBV6-1
j_gene: TRBJ2-5
d_gene: NA
abundance: few
CDR3aa: CASSLRFGGGQETQYF
CDR3nt: TGTGCCAGCAGTTTAAGGTTCGGAGGGGGTCAAGAGACCCAGTACTTC

v_gene: TRBV28
j_gene: TRBJ1-6
d_gene: TRBD1
abundance: few
CDR3aa: CASSFPPRTGGNSPLHF
CDR3nt: TGTGCCAGCAGCTTTCCCCCCAGGACAGGGGGTAATTCACCCCTCCACTTT

v_gene: TRBV6-5
j_gene: TRBJ2-7
d_gene: TRBD2
abundance: NA
CDR3aa: CASIYVSGRSPPYKQYF
CDR3nt: TGTGCCAGCATTTACGTTAGCGGGAGGTCTCCCCCCTACAAGCAGTACTTC

v_gene: TRBV30
j_gene: TRBJ2-1
d_gene: NA
abundance: many
CDR3aa: CAWSLGGASGYNEQFF
CDR3nt: TGTGCCTGGAGCCTAGGGGGTGCTAGCGGTTACAATGAGCAGTTCTTC

v_gene: TRBV28
j_gene: TRBJ2-7
d_gene: NA
abundance: many
CDR3aa: CASSPTGSTIYEQYF
CDR3nt: TGTGCCAGCAGTCCTACAGGGTCCACCATCTACGAGCAGTACTTC

v_gene: TRBV12-3/TRBV12-4
j_gene: TRBJ1-2
d_gene: NA
abundance: many
CDR3aa: CASSFGQNYGYTF
CDR3nt: TGTGCCAGCAGTTTCGGGCAAAACTATGGCTACACCTTC

v_gene: TRBV27
j_gene: TRBJ1-2
d_gene: TRBD1
abundance: many
CDR3aa: CASQLTGQGDDGYTF
CDR3nt: TGTGCCAGCCAACTCACGGGACAGGGGGACGATGGCTACACCTTC

v_gene: TRBV10-2
j_gene: TRBJ1-1
d_gene: TRBD1
abundance: many
CDR3aa: CASRGGRYTEAFF
CDR3nt: TGCGCCAGCAGAGGGGGCAGGTACACTGAAGCTTTCTTT

v_gene: TRBV7-3
j_gene: TRBJ2-3
d_gene: NA
abundance: many
CDR3aa: CASSQGLRDTQYF
CDR3nt: TGTGCCAGCAGCCAGGGCCTAAGGGATACGCAGTATTTT

v_gene: TRBV20-1
j_gene: TRBJ2-5
d_gene: TRBD2
abundance: many
CDR3aa: CSARPSGRRETQYF
CDR3nt: TGCAGCGCCAGACCTAGCGGGAGAAGAGAGACCCAGTACTTC

v_gene: TRBV27
j_gene: TRBJ2-5
d_gene: TRBD1
abundance: few
CDR3aa: CASSLRDRPGTTETQYF
CDR3nt: TGTGCCAGCAGTTTAAGGGACAGGCCCGGGACCACGGAGACCCAGTACTTC

v_gene: TRBV5-5
j_gene: TRBJ1-4
d_gene: NA
abundance: many
CDR3aa: CASSFGPSLANEKLFF
CDR3nt: TGTGCCAGCAGCTTTGGACCCTCGTTAGCTAATGAAAAACTGTTTTTT

v_gene: TRBV19
j_gene: TRBJ1-2
d_gene: NA
abundance: NA
CDR3aa: CASSKGQEANYGYTF
CDR3nt: TGTGCCAGTAGTAAAGGGCAAGAAGCTAACTATGGCTACACCTTC

v_gene: TRBV19
j_gene: TRBJ2-7
d_gene: TRBD2
abundance: many
CDR3aa: CASRRLAGDAYEQYF
CDR3nt: TGTGCCAGTAGAAGACTAGCGGGAGACGCCTACGAGCAGTACTTC

v_gene: TRBV10-2
j_gene: TRBJ1-1
d_gene: NA
abundance: many
CDR3aa: CASSLLSSMNTEAFF
CDR3nt: TGCGCCAGCAGTCTCCTTTCCTCTATGAACACTGAAGCTTTCTTT

v_gene: TRBV7-3
j_gene: TRBJ2-3
d_gene: TRBD2
abundance: NA
CDR3aa: CASRGLRLIDVTDTQYF
CDR3nt: TGTGCCAGCAGGGGACTAAGACTGATAGATGTCACAGATACACAGTATTTT

v_gene: TRBV20-1
j_gene: TRBJ2-7
d_gene: TRBD1
abundance: many
CDR3aa: CSAPGQGPYEQYF
CDR3nt: TGCAGTGCTCCGGGACAGGGGCCCTACGAGCAGTACTTC

v_gene: TRBV30
j_gene: TRBJ2-7
d_gene: NA
abundance: many
CDR3aa: CAWSRGDEQYF
CDR3nt: TGTGCCTGGAGTAGGGGTGACGAGCAGTACTTC

v_gene: TRBV2
j_gene: TRBJ1-4
d_gene: NA
abundance: many
CDR3aa: CASRRSSDEKLFF
CDR3nt: TGTGCCAGTAGACGGTCCTCTGATGAAAAACTGTTTTTT

v_gene: TRBV2
j_gene: TRBJ1-6
d_gene: NA
abundance: once
CDR3aa: CASNPGRKLTLHF
CDR3nt: TGTGCCAGCAACCCGGGACGTAAATTGACCCTACACTTT

v_gene: TRBV6-1
j_gene: TRBJ1-4
d_gene: TRBD1
abundance: many
CDR3aa: CATRGLTNEKLFF
CDR3nt: TGTGCCACGAGGGGGCTAACTAATGAAAAACTGTTTTTT

v_gene: TRBV7-2
j_gene: TRBJ2-5
d_gene: TRBD2
abundance: many
CDR3aa: CASSLVPSGMEETQYF
CDR3nt: TGTGCCAGCAGCTTAGTGCCTAGCGGAATGGAAGAGACCCAGTACTTC

v_gene: TRBV5-1
j_gene: TRBJ2-7
d_gene: TRBD1
abundance: many
CDR3aa: CASSLVGGQGMGDEQYF
CDR3nt: TGCGCCAGCAGCTTGGTCGGGGGACAGGGCATGGGCGACGAGCAGTACTTC

v_gene: TRBV20-1
j_gene: TRBJ2-7
d_gene: NA
abundance: NA
CDR3aa: CSARSTGRSSYEQYF
CDR3nt: TGCAGTGCTAGAAGTACTGGACGGAGCTCCTACGAGCAGTACTTC

v_gene: TRBV7-3
j_gene: TRBJ2-1
d_gene: TRBD2
abundance: many
CDR3aa: CASSFGLALYNEQFF
CDR3nt: TGTGCCAGCAGTTTTGGACTAGCCCTGTACAATGAGCAGTTCTTC

v_gene: TRBV10-1
j_gene: TRBJ2-3
d_gene: TRBD2
abundance: many
CDR3aa: CASSAGGPDTQYF
CDR3nt: TGCGCCAGCAGTGCGGGAGGGCCAGATACGCAGTATTTT

v_gene: TRBV28
j_gene: TRBJ2-7
d_gene: TRBD2
abundance: many
CDR3aa: CASSLTRPGLAGGPIYEQYF
CDR3nt: TGTGCCAGCAGTTTAACGCGGCCGGGACTAGCGGGAGGGCCAATCTACGAGCAGTACTTC